This T cell receptor beta chain was identified in a study of OX40 agonist ivuxolimab in advanced cancers. Whole-study context: Treatment of patients was with ivuxolimab, an agonistic anti-OX40 (CD134) antibody. Study-level results: The antigens recognized by the expanded peripheral T cells, that is their antigen specificity, were not determined. Patients who responded partially at 0.1-3.0 mg/kg showed clonal expansion ranking among the lowest.

Sequenced by immunoSEQ multiplex PCR; TCRdb stores in-frame clones only, minus some. The repertoire consists of fewer than 130,000 clones, with roughly 87% occurring once and the leading ten covering around 0.26%. There are many counts of this clone. The antigen remains unidentified. CDR1 is SNHLY, CDR2 FYNNEI, per germline. V lost 10 bases and J lost 4; bases outside the gene matches: 5. The CDR3 runs 14 residues. The input for sequencing was CD4+ or CD8+ T cells sorted from blood, taken in a trial of the OX40 agonist ivuxolimab. The TCR was taken from an adult with an advanced solid tumor such as melanoma, head and neck, liver or kidney cancer. The V and J genes are TRBV2 and TRBJ2-1; 12 bases fit TRBD2. CDR3 in DNA: TGTGCCATCCTTCTAGCGGGAGGGTACAATGAGCAGTTCTTC. It specifies CAILLAGGYNEQFF.